This entry lists 17 T cell receptor beta chains sequenced from one sample in a study of shared clonotypes between healthy human individuals. This table comes from immunoSEQ multiplex PCR, and its TCRdb copy is limited to in-frame clones, with some not included. This sample has 640,000 or so clones, with about two thirds found just once. Sequenced input: memory CD4+ T cells sorted from blood. Specified subset: CD45RA-negative fraction. These receptors came from a woman aged 30 to 39 in good health.

The gene calls are TRBV2 and TRBJ2-5; D gene unclear. Trimming stripped 6 bases from V and 1 base from J, with 6 bases between. Germline V gene data show CDR1 as SNHLY and CDR2 as FYNNEI. The CDR3 covers 12 residues. The CDR3 sequence: CASSALQETQYF. CDR3 coding DNA: TGTGCCAGCAGCGCTCTCCAAGAGACCCAGTACTTC.

The chain has TRBV18 and TRBJ2-2; D remains unclear. Germline CDR1 KGHSH, CDR2 LQKENI. This CDR3 has 16 amino acids. The germline V and J ends were trimmed by 2 bases and 0 bases, with 10 bases remaining between them. The CDR3 sequence is CASSPRQTPNTGELFF. The CDR3 DNA is TGTGCCAGCTCACCAAGGCAGACCCCGAACACCGGGGAGCTGTTTTTT. The full variable domain, its missing parts supplied by reference TRBV18 and TRBJ2-2, is NAGVMQNPRHLVRRRGQEARLRCSPMKGHSHVYWYRQLPEEGLKFMVYLQKENIIDESGMPKERFSAEFPKEGPSILRIQQVVRGDSAAYFCASSPRQTPNTGELFFGEGSRLTVL.

The chain links TRBV2 to TRBJ2-7; D remains ambiguous. Germline values: CDR1 SNHLY, CDR2 FYNNEI. The CDR3 has 13 residues. V dropped 4 bases and J dropped 2 bases, with 9 bases sitting between them. CDR3 sequence: CASSVSRTYEQYF. The CDR3 DNA sequence: TGTGCCAGCAGTGTAAGCAGGACCTACGAGCAGTACTTC.

The chain recombines TRBV6-5 with TRBJ2-5; 7 nucleotides agree with TRBD1. CDR1 and CDR2 (germline): MNHEY, SVGAGI. The length of the CDR3 is 14 residues. The ends lost 6 bases at V and 2 bases at J; junction bases unmatched: 6. The CDR3 nucleotides read TGTGCCAGCAGATCCGCGGACAGGCAAGAGACCCAGTACTTC. Its protein is CASRSADRQETQYF.

The chain has TRBV19 and TRBJ1-2; 7 nucleotides agree with TRBD1. J gave up 4 bases and V 3 bases, and 8 bases lay outside the gene matches. From germline, CDR1 is LNHDA and CDR2 SQIVND (reference sequence). The length of the CDR3 is 15 residues. The CDR3 DNA reads TGTGCCAGTAGTATGATGAGGGACAGAAGCTATGGCTACACCTTC. The encoded protein is CASSMMRDRSYGYTF.

The genes are TRBV25-1 and TRBJ1-2; perhaps TRBD1 as D (6 bases). Germline CDR1 is MGHDK and CDR2 is SYGVNS. The CDR3 has 15 amino acids. V was shortened by 6 bases and J by 3 bases, with 17 bases between the two germline ends. In DNA form, the CDR3 reads TGTGCCAGCAGACCCCGGGGAAGGGGGTACTATGGCTACACCTTC. As protein: CASRPRGRGYYGYTF.

This clone was seen only once. At the DNA level, this CDR3 is encoded by other sequences in the same sample as well. The chain combines TRBV28 with TRBJ2-6; D not resolved. V lost 6 bases, J lost 0 bases, and 9 bases lay in between. CDR1 and CDR2 from the germline V gene are MDHEN and SYDVKM. The CDR3 has 15 residues. CDR3 protein: CASSLVGSGANVLTF. In DNA, the CDR3 is TGTGCCAGCAGCTTGGTAGGCTCTGGGGCCAACGTCCTGACTTTC. Complete variable domain (other parts from reference TRBV28 and TRBJ2-6): DVKVTQSSRYLVKRTGEKVFLECVQDMDHENMFWYRQDPGLGLRLIYFSYDVKMKEKGDIPEGYSVSREKKERFSLILESASTNQTSMYLCASSLVGSGANVLTFGAGSRLTVL.

This clone occurred a few times. CDR3 in amino acids: CASSPGDSNEQYF. CDR3 coding DNA: TGTGCCAGCAGCCCCGGGGACAGCAACGAGCAGTACTTC. This chain uses TRBV7-8 with TRBJ2-7; 7 positions agree with TRBD1. The CDR3 runs 13 residues. Germline loops: CDR1 SGHVS, CDR2 FQNEAQ. The ends lost 5 bases at V and 5 bases at J; junction bases unmatched: 6.

This chain uses TRBV7-6 with TRBJ2-1; 8 nucleotides line up with TRBD2. The junction had 9 bases not matched to a gene; V was cut back by 5 bases and J by 3 bases. The CDR3 runs to 16 residues. Looked up from germline, CDR1 is SGHVS and CDR2 is FNYEAQ. CDR3 amino acids: CASSPPRGTSYNEQFF. The CDR3 DNA is TGTGCCAGCAGCCCCCCACGGGGGACTAGCTACAATGAGCAGTTCTTC.

This sequence joins TRBV6-1 and TRBJ1-1, with a weak D call TRBD1 (6 bases). V lost 4 bases to trimming and J lost 7 bases, with 13 bases between them. Germline V lookup: CDR1 MNHNS, CDR2 SASEGT. This CDR3 comprises 13 residues. The CDR3 loop reads CASSAFEGVEAFF. Written as DNA, the CDR3 is TGTGCCAGCAGTGCCTTCGAGGGGGTTGAAGCTTTCTTT.

V gene TRBV18 combines with J gene TRBJ1-1, with a possible D match to TRBD1 (6 bases). Germline values: CDR1 KGHSH, CDR2 LQKENI. The CDR3 runs 13 residues. Trimming stripped 4 bases from V and 4 bases from J, with 10 bases between. The CDR3 is CASSREGVTEAFF. In nucleotides, the CDR3 is TGTGCCAGCTCACGAGAGGGGGTCACTGAAGCTTTCTTT.

This clone was seen once. The rearrangement joins TRBV19 to TRBJ2-7, with D perhaps given as TRBD1 or TRBD2 (6 bases each). Germline CDR1 and CDR2: LNHDA and SQIVND (reference sequence). The CDR3 has 13 residues. V lost 5 bases, J lost 5 bases, and 13 bases lay in between. CDR3 bases: TGTGCCAGTAGTCCCTCCGGGGGCCACGAGCAGTACTTC. This encodes CASSPSGGHEQYF.

The chain recombines TRBV28 with TRBJ2-5; 9 bases are shared with TRBD2. This CDR3 has 14 residues. The germline V gene has CDR1 MDHEN and CDR2 SYDVKM. The J segment lost 4 bases and the V segment lost 5 bases, leaving 5 bases of the junction unmatched. The CDR3 DNA follows: TGTGCCAGCAGTACCCAACTAGCGGGAGAGACCCAGTACTTC. It specifies CASSTQLAGETQYF.

The chain employs TRBV28 and TRBJ2-1; TRBD2 agrees at 8 bases. In germline, CDR1 is MDHEN, CDR2 SYDVKM. This CDR3 has 14 residues. V shed 6 bases and J 3 bases; nucleotides not matched to a gene: 4. The CDR3: CASSRSGIYNEQFF. For the CDR3, the DNA is TGTGCCAGCAGCCGTAGCGGGATCTACAATGAGCAGTTCTTC.

V and J are TRBV7-9 and TRBJ1-1; tentative D call: TRBD1 (6 bases). The CDR3 is made up of 16 amino acids. Per germline, CDR1 SEHNR and CDR2 FQNEAQ (reference sequence). Trimming took off 5 bases at V and 2 bases at J, with 18 bases between the two ends. CDR3 sequence reads: CASSHRPGAPNTEAFF. CDR3 sequence (DNA): TGTGCCAGCAGCCACCGACCGGGGGCCCCCAACACTGAAGCTTTCTTT.

Many counts were recorded for this clone. The chain uses TRBV6-1 and TRBJ2-3; D unresolved. Germline values: CDR1 MNHNS, CDR2 SASEGT. This CDR3 has 11 amino acids. The ends were cut back, 5 bases at V and 4 bases at J, with 4 bases in the middle. The DNA for the CDR3 is TGTGCCAGCAGTATTTCAGATACGCAGTATTTT. Translated, it gives CASSISDTQYF.

There are many counts of this clone. V usage is TRBV7-9 and J usage is TRBJ2-5; possibly TRBD1 for D (8 bases). Trimming took off 5 bases at V and 4 bases at J, with 17 bases between the two ends. CDR1 and CDR2 from the germline V gene are SEHNR and FQNEAQ (reference sequence). The CDR3 extends over 15 amino acids. The CDR3 is CASSRQTGEGETQYF. CDR3 nucleotides: TGTGCCAGCAGCCGACAGACAGGGGAGGGAGAGACCCAGTACTTC.